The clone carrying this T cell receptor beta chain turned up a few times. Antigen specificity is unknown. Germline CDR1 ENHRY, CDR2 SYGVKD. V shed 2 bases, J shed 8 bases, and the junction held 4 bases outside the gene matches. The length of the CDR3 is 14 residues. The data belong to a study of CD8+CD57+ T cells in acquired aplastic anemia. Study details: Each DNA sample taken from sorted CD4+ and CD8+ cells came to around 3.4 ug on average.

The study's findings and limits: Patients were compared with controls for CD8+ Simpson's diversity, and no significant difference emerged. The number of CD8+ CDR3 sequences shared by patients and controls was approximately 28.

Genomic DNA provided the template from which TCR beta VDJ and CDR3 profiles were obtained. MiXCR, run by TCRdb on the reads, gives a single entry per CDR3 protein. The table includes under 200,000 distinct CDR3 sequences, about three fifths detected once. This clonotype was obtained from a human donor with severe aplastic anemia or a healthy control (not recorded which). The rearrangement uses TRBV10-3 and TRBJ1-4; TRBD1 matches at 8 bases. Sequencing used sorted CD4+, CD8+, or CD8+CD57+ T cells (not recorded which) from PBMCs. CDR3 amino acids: CAISELAGGEKLFF. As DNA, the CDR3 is TGTGCCATCAGTGAGCTCGCAGGGGGCGAAAAACTGTTTTTT.